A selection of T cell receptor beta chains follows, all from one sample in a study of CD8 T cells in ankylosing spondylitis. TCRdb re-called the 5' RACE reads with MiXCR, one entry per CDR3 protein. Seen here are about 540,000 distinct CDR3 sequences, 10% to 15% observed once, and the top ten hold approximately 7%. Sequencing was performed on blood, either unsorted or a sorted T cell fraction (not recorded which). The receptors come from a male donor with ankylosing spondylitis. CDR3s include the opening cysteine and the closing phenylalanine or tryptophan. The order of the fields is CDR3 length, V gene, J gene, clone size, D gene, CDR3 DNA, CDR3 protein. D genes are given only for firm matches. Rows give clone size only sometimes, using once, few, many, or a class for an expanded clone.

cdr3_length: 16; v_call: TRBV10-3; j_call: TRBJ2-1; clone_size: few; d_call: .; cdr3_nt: TGTGCCATCAGTGAGTCGGGGGACATGGGCTGGAATGAGCAGTTCTTC; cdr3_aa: CAISESGDMGWNEQFF
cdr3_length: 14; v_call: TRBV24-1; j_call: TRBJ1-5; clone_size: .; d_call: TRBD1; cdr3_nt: TGTGCCACCGGACAGGGCGGGAGCAATCAGCCCCAGCATTTT; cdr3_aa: CATGQGGSNQPQHF
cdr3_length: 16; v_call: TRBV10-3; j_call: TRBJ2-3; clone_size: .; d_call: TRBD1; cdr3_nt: TGTGCCATCAGTGAGTCCCCCGGGACAGGGCGAGATACGCAGTATTTT; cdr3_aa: CAISESPGTGRDTQYF
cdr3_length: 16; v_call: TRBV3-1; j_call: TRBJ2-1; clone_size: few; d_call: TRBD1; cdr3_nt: TGTGCCAGCAGCCACTCCGGGACAGCTACCTACAATGAGCAGTTCTTC; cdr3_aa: CASSHSGTATYNEQFF
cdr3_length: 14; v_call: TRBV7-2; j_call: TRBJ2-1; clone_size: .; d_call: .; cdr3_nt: TGTGCCAGCAGCTTAGCCCCGGAATACAATGAGCAGTTCTTC; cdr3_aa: CASSLAPEYNEQFF
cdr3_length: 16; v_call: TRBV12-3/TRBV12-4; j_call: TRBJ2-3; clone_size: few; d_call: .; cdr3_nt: TGTGCCAGCAGTTCCAGAGATGGGACAAGCACAGATACGCAGTATTTT; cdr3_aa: CASSSRDGTSTDTQYF
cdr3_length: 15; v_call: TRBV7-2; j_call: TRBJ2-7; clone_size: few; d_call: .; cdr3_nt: TGTGCCAGCAGCTTATTCGGCGGGATCGCCTACGAGCAGTACTTC; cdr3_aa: CASSLFGGIAYEQYF
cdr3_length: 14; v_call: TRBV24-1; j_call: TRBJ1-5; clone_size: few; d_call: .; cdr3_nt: TGTGCCACCAGTCTACAGGATAGCAATCAGCCCCAGCATTTT; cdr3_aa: CATSLQDSNQPQHF
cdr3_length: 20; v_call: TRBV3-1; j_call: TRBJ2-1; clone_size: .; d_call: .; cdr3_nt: TGTGCCAGCAGCCAACCTCTCCGCGCCATGGCGGGGTGGTTTTACAATGAGCAGTTCTTC; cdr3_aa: CASSQPLRAMAGWFYNEQFF
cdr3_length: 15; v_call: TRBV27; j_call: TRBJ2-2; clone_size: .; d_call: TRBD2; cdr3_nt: TGTGCCAGCAGTAATCTAGCGGGAGCTGTCGGGGAGCTGTTTTTT; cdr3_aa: CASSNLAGAVGELFF
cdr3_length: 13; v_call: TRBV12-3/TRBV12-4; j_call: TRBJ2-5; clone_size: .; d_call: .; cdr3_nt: TGTGCCAGCAGCCGACTTAGCTGGGAGACCCAGTACTTC; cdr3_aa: CASSRLSWETQYF
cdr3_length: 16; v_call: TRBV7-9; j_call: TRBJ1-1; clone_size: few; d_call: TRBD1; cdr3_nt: TGTGCCAGCAACCAATTTAACAGGGGTGGAAAAAACGAAGCTTTCTTT; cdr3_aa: CASNQFNRGGKNEAFF
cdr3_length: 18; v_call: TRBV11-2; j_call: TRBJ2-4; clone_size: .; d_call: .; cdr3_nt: TGTGCCAGCAGAGCAGAAAGGACCAACATAGAAGGGGGAAACATTCAGTACTTC; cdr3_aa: CASRAERTNIEGGNIQYF
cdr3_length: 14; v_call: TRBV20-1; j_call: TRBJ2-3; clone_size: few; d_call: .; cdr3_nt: TGCAGTGCTAGAGATCTGACTGGAATATATACGCAGTATTTT; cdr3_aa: CSARDLTGIYTQYF
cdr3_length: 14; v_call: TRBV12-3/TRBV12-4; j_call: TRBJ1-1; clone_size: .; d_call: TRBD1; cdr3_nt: TGTGCCAGCTGCCTTTGGGGGACAGGGAGGAAAGCTTTCTTT; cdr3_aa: CASCLWGTGRKAFF
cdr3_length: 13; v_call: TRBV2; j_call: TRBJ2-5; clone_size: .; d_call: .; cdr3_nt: TGTGCCAGCAGTGTTAGGGTGGAAGAGACCCAGTACTTC; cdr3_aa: CASSVRVEETQYF
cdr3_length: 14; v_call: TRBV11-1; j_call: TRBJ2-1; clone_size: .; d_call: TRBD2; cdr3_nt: TGTGCCAGCACCATAGCGGGAGCCTACAATGAGCAGTTCTTC; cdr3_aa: CASTIAGAYNEQFF
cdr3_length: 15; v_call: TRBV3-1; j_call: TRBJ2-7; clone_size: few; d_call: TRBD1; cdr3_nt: TGTGCCAGCAGCCAAGATCGGACAGGGGTCTACGAGCAGTACTTC; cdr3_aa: CASSQDRTGVYEQYF
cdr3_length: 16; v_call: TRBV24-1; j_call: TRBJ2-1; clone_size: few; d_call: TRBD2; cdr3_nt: TGTGCCACCAGTGACCAGAGCGGGAGCTCCTACAATGAGCAGTTCTTC; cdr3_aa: CATSDQSGSSYNEQFF
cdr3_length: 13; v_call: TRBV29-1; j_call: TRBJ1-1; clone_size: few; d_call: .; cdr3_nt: TGCAGCGTGTCAGGGACATTGTATACTGAAGCTTTCTTT; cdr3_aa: CSVSGTLYTEAFF
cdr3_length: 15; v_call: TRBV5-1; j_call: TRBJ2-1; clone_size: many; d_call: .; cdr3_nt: TGCGCCAGCAGCTTTAAGGGGCCCTCCTACAATGAGCAGTTCTTC; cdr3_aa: CASSFKGPSYNEQFF
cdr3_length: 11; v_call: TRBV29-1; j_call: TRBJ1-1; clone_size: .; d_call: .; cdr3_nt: TGCAGCGTTGTTGGGACAACGGGAGCTTTCTTT; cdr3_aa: CSVVGTTGAFF
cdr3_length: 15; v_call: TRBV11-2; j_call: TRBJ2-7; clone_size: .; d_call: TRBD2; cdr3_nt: TGTGCCAGCAGCTTAGAACCTAGCGGGAGTAACGAGCAGTACTTC; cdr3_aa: CASSLEPSGSNEQYF
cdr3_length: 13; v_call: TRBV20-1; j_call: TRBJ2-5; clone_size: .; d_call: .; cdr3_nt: TGCAGTCTCTTCTGGGCAGCAGAAGAGACCCAGTACTTC; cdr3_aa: CSLFWAAEETQYF
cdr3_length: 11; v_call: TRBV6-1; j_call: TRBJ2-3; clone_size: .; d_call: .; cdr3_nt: TGTGCCAGCAGGGAGACAGATACGCAGTATTTT; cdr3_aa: CASRETDTQYF
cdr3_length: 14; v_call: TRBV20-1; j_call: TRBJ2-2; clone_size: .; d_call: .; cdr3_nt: TGCAGAACGGGTCCAAGCGCGAACACCGGGGAGCTGTTTTTT; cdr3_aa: CRTGPSANTGELFF
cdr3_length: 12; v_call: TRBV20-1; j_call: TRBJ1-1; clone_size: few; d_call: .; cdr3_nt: TGCAGTGCTCGAGAGACGGACACTGAAGCTTTCTTT; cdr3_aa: CSARETDTEAFF
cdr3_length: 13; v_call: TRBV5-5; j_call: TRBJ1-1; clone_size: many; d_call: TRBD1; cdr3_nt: TGTGCCAGCAGCTTTTTAGACAGGGCCGAAGCTTTCTTT; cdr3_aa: CASSFLDRAEAFF
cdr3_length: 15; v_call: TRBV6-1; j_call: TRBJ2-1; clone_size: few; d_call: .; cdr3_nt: TGTGCCAGCAACAAAAAAGCGGATACCTACAATGAGCAGTTCTTC; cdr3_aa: CASNKKADTYNEQFF
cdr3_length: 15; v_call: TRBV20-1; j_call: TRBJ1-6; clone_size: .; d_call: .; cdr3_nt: TGCAGTGCTAGAGTCGGGCAGGATGTTTATTCACCCCTCCACTTT; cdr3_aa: CSARVGQDVYSPLHF
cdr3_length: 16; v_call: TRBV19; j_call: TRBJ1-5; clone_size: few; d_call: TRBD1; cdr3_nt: TGTGCCAGTAGTTTCCCCAGGACAGGAGCCACGCAGCCCCAGCATTTT; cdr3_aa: CASSFPRTGATQPQHF
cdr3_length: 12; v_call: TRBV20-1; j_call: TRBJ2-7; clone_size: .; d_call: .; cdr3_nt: TGCAGTGCTAGTAACCGGGGTAGCGAGCAGTACTTC; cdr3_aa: CSASNRGSEQYF
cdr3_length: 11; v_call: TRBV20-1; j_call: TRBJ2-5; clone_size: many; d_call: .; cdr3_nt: TGCAGTGGGGCTAGCTCGGAGACCCAGTACTTC; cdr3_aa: CSGASSETQYF
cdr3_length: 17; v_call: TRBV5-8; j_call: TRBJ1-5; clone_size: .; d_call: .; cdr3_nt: TGTGCCAGCAGCTTGGGCCAGGAAACTTCTAGCAATCAGCCCCAGCATTTT; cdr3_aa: CASSLGQETSSNQPQHF
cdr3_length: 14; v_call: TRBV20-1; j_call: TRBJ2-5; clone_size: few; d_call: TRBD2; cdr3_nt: TGCAGTGCGCAACTAGCGGCCATGCGGGAGACCCAGTACTTC; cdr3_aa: CSAQLAAMRETQYF
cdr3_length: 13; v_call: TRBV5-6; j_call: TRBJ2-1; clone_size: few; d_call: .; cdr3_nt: TGTGCCAGCACCATACTCGCCAGAGGTGAGCAGTTCTTC; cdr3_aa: CASTILARGEQFF